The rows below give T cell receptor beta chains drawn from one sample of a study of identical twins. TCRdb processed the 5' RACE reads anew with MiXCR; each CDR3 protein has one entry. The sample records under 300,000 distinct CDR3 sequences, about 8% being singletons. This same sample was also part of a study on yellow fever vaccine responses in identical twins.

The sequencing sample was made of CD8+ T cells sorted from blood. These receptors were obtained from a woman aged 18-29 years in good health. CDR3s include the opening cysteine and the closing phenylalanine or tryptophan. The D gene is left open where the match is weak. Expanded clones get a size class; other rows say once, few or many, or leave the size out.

TGTGCCAGCACCAAGGAGGGGAATGGCTACACCTTC,CASTKEGNGYTF,NA,TRBV12-3/TRBV12-4,TRBJ1-2,NA
TGTGCCACCAGAACCGAGGTTGACAGGGCTACTAACCAGAACACTGAAGCTTTCTTT,CATRTEVDRATNQNTEAFF,TRBD1,TRBV24-1,TRBJ1-1,NA
TGCGCCAGCAGCTTGATGCTGGGTATGTTGCGGGAGACCCAGTACTTC,CASSLMLGMLRETQYF,NA,TRBV5-1,TRBJ2-5,many
TGTGCCAGCAGTGGACGGATCTATGGCTACACCTTC,CASSGRIYGYTF,NA,TRBV2,TRBJ1-2,many
TGCGCCAGCAGCTTGGGACAGGACAACGTCCTGACTTTC,CASSLGQDNVLTF,NA,TRBV5-1,TRBJ2-6,many
TGTGCCAGCAGCCAAGATCGCCCGGGCTTCCCGCCCCACGAGCAGTACTTC,CASSQDRPGFPPHEQYF,NA,TRBV3-1,TRBJ2-7,NA
TGTGCCAGCAGTCCAGAGGATGCCCCTAAAGGCTACACCTTC,CASSPEDAPKGYTF,NA,TRBV6-1,TRBJ1-2,NA
TGTGCCAGCAGTTTGGCCGCGGGGGTAGCCGGGGAGCTGTTTTTT,CASSLAAGVAGELFF,TRBD2,TRBV12-3/TRBV12-4,TRBJ2-2,many
TGCGCCAGCAGCCAAGCATGGGGGAGCGGTGGAGAGACCCAGTACTTC,CASSQAWGSGGETQYF,NA,TRBV4-3,TRBJ2-5,few
TGTGCCAGTAGACCTGTAACTGGGTACGGCGAGCAGTACTTC,CASRPVTGYGEQYF,NA,TRBV19,TRBJ2-7,NA
TGTGCCAGCAGCTTACTCGGGGGCGCTGAAGCTTTCTTT,CASSLLGGAEAFF,NA,TRBV7-2,TRBJ1-1,NA
TGTGCCACCAGTGATCATGGACAGGTCCCGAACACCGGGGAGCTGTTTTTT,CATSDHGQVPNTGELFF,TRBD1,TRBV24-1,TRBJ2-2,many
TGTGCCAGCAGCCCTCCGGGGTCGGGCAGAGAGCAGTACTTC,CASSPPGSGREQYF,NA,TRBV7-9,TRBJ2-7,NA
TGTGCCAGCAGCGCCTTTGACACCCTGATGCCCGGGGAGCTGTTTTTT,CASSAFDTLMPGELFF,NA,TRBV7-8,TRBJ2-2,many
TGCAGTGCCCTCGGGTCGGGGCTCACAGATACGCAGTATTTT,CSALGSGLTDTQYF,NA,TRBV20-1,TRBJ2-3,many
TGTGCCAGCAGCCCGCCGGGTGGAGCCGCCTACGAGCAGTACTTC,CASSPPGGAAYEQYF,NA,TRBV7-9,TRBJ2-7,few
TGCAGCGTTGTTGACAGAAGCAATGAGCAGTTCTTC,CSVVDRSNEQFF,NA,TRBV29-1,TRBJ2-1,many
TGCGCCAGCAGCACGGGACAGGTAGAGCAGTATTTT,CASSTGQVEQYF,TRBD1,TRBV5-1,TRBJ2-3,many
TGTGCCAGCAGCCCTCCCAACGGGCGCACAGATACGCAGTATTTT,CASSPPNGRTDTQYF,NA,TRBV7-2,TRBJ2-3,many
TGTGCCAGCAGTTACTTTGACACTTCCACAGATACGCAGTATTTT,CASSYFDTSTDTQYF,NA,TRBV6-2/TRBV6-3,TRBJ2-3,few
TGTGCCAGCAGTTCCCCGACAGTTGGAAGCTCCTACGAGCAGTACTTC,CASSSPTVGSSYEQYF,NA,TRBV12-3/TRBV12-4,TRBJ2-7,many
TGTGCCACCAGTGATTTGCTTGGGACCTCCCCTGAGCAGTTCTTC,CATSDLLGTSPEQFF,NA,TRBV24-1,TRBJ2-1,few
TGTGCCATCCGTAGCACAAATACGCAGTATTTT,CAIRSTNTQYF,NA,TRBV10-3,TRBJ2-3,NA
TGCAGTGCTAGAAAAGGTTACGGTGGCACAGATACGCAGTATTTT,CSARKGYGGTDTQYF,NA,TRBV20-1,TRBJ2-3,few
TGTGCCAGCAGCTTATTTGTTAAGAGCGAGCAGTACTTC,CASSLFVKSEQYF,NA,TRBV7-3,TRBJ2-7,NA
TGCAGCGTCGTTCAGGGGCCGACGTCTAACTATGGCTACACCTTC,CSVVQGPTSNYGYTF,NA,TRBV29-1,TRBJ1-2,few
TGCAGTGCTAGTTTTTTACAGCAAGAGACCCAGTACTTC,CSASFLQQETQYF,NA,TRBV20-1,TRBJ2-5,few
TGTGCCAGCATAGGGGGGAAGACAGATACGCAGTATTTT,CASIGGKTDTQYF,NA,TRBV3-1,TRBJ2-3,few
TGCGCCAGCAGCCAAGATTGGGGACTACCTTCGTACGAGCAGTACTTC,CASSQDWGLPSYEQYF,TRBD2,TRBV4-3,TRBJ2-7,few
TGTGCCAGCAGCCAAGATGCACTTTACGAAGGTTACGAGCAGTACTTC,CASSQDALYEGYEQYF,NA,TRBV14,TRBJ2-7,many
TGCGCCAGCAGCCAAGATGAATCGGCTTATGGCTACACCTTC,CASSQDESAYGYTF,NA,TRBV4-1,TRBJ1-2,few
TGCAGCGTTGGCGGACTGGGCAGGTCGGATGAGCAGTTCTTC,CSVGGLGRSDEQFF,NA,TRBV29-1,TRBJ2-1,few
TGTGCCACCAGTGATTTAGACGGATCCGGGGAGCTGTTTTTT,CATSDLDGSGELFF,NA,TRBV24-1,TRBJ2-2,NA
TGCGCCAGCCTCGGGACTGAGTCCTACGAGCAGTACTTC,CASLGTESYEQYF,NA,TRBV10-2,TRBJ2-7,few
TGTGCCGCCTTCCTCCCCAATGAGCAGTTCTTC,CAAFLPNEQFF,NA,TRBV2,TRBJ2-1,NA
TGCGCCAGCAGCCAAGGATCTGGCTACGAGCAGTACTTC,CASSQGSGYEQYF,NA,TRBV4-3,TRBJ2-7,many
TGTGCCAGCAGGACCACTAGCGGGAGGGCCGTAGATACGCAGTATTTT,CASRTTSGRAVDTQYF,TRBD2,TRBV6-2/TRBV6-3,TRBJ2-3,NA
TGCAGTGCTAGAGCCGCTGGGGCAGCTAACTCCTACGAGCAGTACTTC,CSARAAGAANSYEQYF,NA,TRBV20-1,TRBJ2-7,few
TGTGCCAGCAGCTTAGCTGCCCGTCGGCTAGCGGGTGAAGAGACCCAGTACTTC,CASSLAARRLAGEETQYF,TRBD2,TRBV7-2,TRBJ2-5,NA
TGTGCCAGCAGCACGGGACAGGGGGTAGAGGGGCAGTACTTC,CASSTGQGVEGQYF,TRBD1,TRBV7-6,TRBJ2-7,few
TGCGCCAGCAGCCAAGATTGGGAAACCTACGAGCAGTACTTC,CASSQDWETYEQYF,NA,TRBV4-1,TRBJ2-7,NA
TGCAGTGCTAAGACAGGGGACCTGTACAATGAGCAGTTCTTC,CSAKTGDLYNEQFF,TRBD1,TRBV20-1,TRBJ2-1,NA
TGTGCCAGCAGCCCTCGGACTAGCGGGACGACAGATACGCAGTATTTT,CASSPRTSGTTDTQYF,TRBD2,TRBV4-2,TRBJ2-3,many
TGTGCCAGCAGTGGGAAAACTAGCGGGGGCCCCAGCTCCTACAATGAGCAGTTCTTC,CASSGKTSGGPSSYNEQFF,TRBD2,TRBV12-3/TRBV12-4,TRBJ2-1,few
TGCAGTGCCATAGACGGACTAGCGGGGTGGGGCGAGCAGTACTTC,CSAIDGLAGWGEQYF,TRBD2,TRBV20-1,TRBJ2-7,few
TGCAGTGCTAGAGACAGGGAATGGGCCTGGGATACGCAGTATTTT,CSARDREWAWDTQYF,NA,TRBV20-1,TRBJ2-3,NA